This entry describes one T cell receptor beta chain. Its cognate antigen is unknown. Germline assignment: CDR1 MNHEY and CDR2 SVGAGI. The CDR3 loop spans 15 amino acids. V shed 5 bases and J shed 4 bases, with 17 bases lying between them. This sample is part of a study of OX40 agonist ivuxolimab in advanced cancers. Study-wide context: Patients' therapy was ivuxolimab, an antibody that acts as an agonist of OX40 (CD134). Therapy given before enrollment (anti-PD-1, anti-PD-L1 or anti-CTLA-4) was allowed, and around 44% had some.

Sequencing used immunoSEQ multiplex PCR; TCRdb keeps in-frame clones, though not all of them. The profile shows about 94,000 clones, around nine tenths of them singletons. Findings of the study overall: Certain nonresponders additionally had low normalized T-cell clonal expansion. By week 6 at 0.1 to 3.0 mg/kg, blood CD4+ and CD8+ T cells had expanded clonally.

The TCR sequence derives from an adult with an advanced solid tumor such as melanoma, head and neck, liver or kidney cancer. The sample was CD4+ or CD8+ T cells sorted from blood, taken in a trial of the OX40 agonist ivuxolimab. V is TRBV6-5 and J is TRBJ1-1; possibly TRBD1 for D (5 bases). This CDR3 is CASSRNYEGRTEAFF. Here the CDR3 DNA reads TGTGCCAGCAGTCGAAACTACGAGGGACGCACTGAAGCTTTCTTT.